The 26 T cell receptor beta chains presented below share a single source sample, sequenced in a study of T cells in tumors after PD-1 blockade. Method: immunoSEQ multiplex PCR; TCRdb's copy keeps in-frame clones and lacks some. Of approximately 11,000 clones in the sample, approximately 70% are singletons; the top ten hold around 13%. The input for sequencing was tumor tissue, taken after anti-PD-1 treatment. The receptors were gathered from a human donor with basal cell carcinoma.

This chain connects TRBV19 to TRBJ1-5; 8 nucleotides align to TRBD1. Germline V gene data show CDR1 as LNHDA and CDR2 as SQIVND (reference sequence). The CDR3 has 17 residues. V lost 2 bases and J lost 0; bases outside the gene matches: 6. CDR3 DNA sequence: TGTGCCAGTAGTATAAGGGACAGGAGAAATAGCAATCAGCCCCAGCATTTT. Translated: CASSIRDRRNSNQPQHF.

This clone was detected only a few times. The gene calls are TRBV30 and TRBJ2-7, with D unclear. The CDR3 extends over 13 amino acids. Germline V lookup: CDR1 GTSNPN, CDR2 SVGIG (reference sequence). V lost 0 bases and J lost 2, with 8 bases in between. The CDR3 is CAWSVPWAYEQYF. The CDR3, as DNA: TGTGCCTGGAGTGTACCGTGGGCCTACGAGCAGTACTTC.

The chain recombines TRBV15 with TRBJ1-5, with 7 bases identical to TRBD1. Germline CDR1 and CDR2: LNHNV and YYDKDF (reference sequence). V gave up 1 base and J gave up 7 bases; unmatched junction bases: 10. This CDR3 comprises 16 residues. The CDR3 reads CATSRGDRGVGQPQHF. Here the CDR3 DNA reads TGTGCCACCAGCAGAGGGGACAGAGGAGTTGGGCAGCCCCAGCATTTT.

The V and J genes are TRBV7-9 and TRBJ1-5; 7 bases map to TRBD1. Germline V gives CDR1 SEHNR, CDR2 FQNEAQ (reference sequence). The CDR3 runs 14 residues. With V trimmed by 5 bases and J by 2 bases, 3 bases remained unmatched. In DNA form, the CDR3 reads TGTGCCAGCAGCCACGACAGGGGCAATCAGCCCCAGCATTTT. It codes for CASSHDRGNQPQHF.

J is TRBJ1-1 and V is TRBV5-5; D not certain. V was clipped by 0 bases and J by 0 bases, with 6 bases between them. The CDR3 sequence is 14 residues long. The V gene's germline CDR1 is SGHKS and CDR2 YYEKEE (reference sequence). CDR3 nucleotide sequence: TGTGCCAGCAGCTTGGCCCTAGTGAACACTGAAGCTTTCTTT. This codes for CASSLALVNTEAFF.

The V gene is TRBV29-1, the J gene TRBJ2-4; 8 bases line up with TRBD2. The V gene end was trimmed by 3 bases and the J gene end by 9 bases; junction bases not matched to a gene: 7. This CDR3 is built from 13 residues. Looked up from germline, CDR1 is SQVTM and CDR2 is ANQGSEA. The CDR3 DNA reads TGCAGCGTTGATTTGTCGGGGGGGAGCATTCAGTACTTC. Encoded protein: CSVDLSGGSIQYF.

J is TRBJ2-7 and V is TRBV20-1; perhaps TRBD2 as D (5 bases). The V and J ends lost 6 bases and 3 bases respectively, with 9 bases between them. This CDR3 region has 11 residues. The germline V gene has CDR1 DFQATT and CDR2 SNEGSKA (reference sequence). The CDR3, as DNA: TGCAGTGCACCGGGAAACTACGAGCAGTACTTC. This codes for CSAPGNYEQYF.

The chain couples TRBV7-8 to TRBJ1-1, with unresolved D. This CDR3 contains 13 residues. V was clipped by 5 bases and J by 1 base, with 8 bases between them. Germline CDR1 is SGHVS and CDR2 is FQNEAQ. The DNA of the CDR3 is TGTGCCAGCAGCCCCCCAGGGAACACTGAAGCTTTCTTT. Its translation: CASSPPGNTEAFF.

The rearrangement links TRBV5-1 to TRBJ2-3, with 7 positions matching TRBD1. Germline V CDR1 and CDR2: SGHRS, YFSETQ. This CDR3 spans 15 amino acids. Trimming removed 0 bases from V and 3 bases from J; junction bases left unmatched: 4. CDR3 residues: CASSLGQGMTDTQYF. As DNA, the CDR3 is TGCGCCAGCAGCTTGGGACAGGGAATGACAGATACGCAGTATTTT. Filled out from reference TRBV5-1 and TRBJ2-3, the complete variable domain reads KAGVTQTPRYLIKTRGQQVTLSCSPISGHRSVSWYQQTPGQGLQFLFEYFSETQRNKGNFPGRFSGRQFSNSRSEMNVSTLELGDSALYLCASSLGQGMTDTQYFGPGTRLTVL.

This rearrangement joins TRBV7-2 to TRBJ1-4; 7 nucleotides line up with TRBD1. The CDR3 runs to 15 residues. J was trimmed by 5 bases and V by 4 bases; bases with no gene match: 7. Germline assignment: CDR1 SGHTA and CDR2 FQGNSA. CDR3 nucleotide sequence: TGTGCCAGCAGCTCTCCGGGACAGTCCAATGAAAAACTGTTTTTT. Its protein is CASSSPGQSNEKLFF.

The gene calls are TRBV5-8 and TRBJ1-6, with unresolved D. Per germline, CDR1 SGHTS and CDR2 YDEGEE. This CDR3 has 13 amino acids. V was cut by 7 bases and J by 13 bases, with 18 bases left in between. The CDR3: CASLPFKAVPLHF. CDR3 DNA: TGTGCCAGCCTACCTTTTAAGGCGGTGCCCCTCCACTTT.

This clone was seen more than once but under ten times. The junction and the germline gene differ at one end; a read error may be behind it. This rearrangement joins TRBV7-2 to TRBJ2-1; 10 nucleotides agree with TRBD2. The CDR3 has 14 amino acids. Looked up from germline, CDR1 is SGHTA and CDR2 is FQGNSA. CDR3 sequence: CASSPGPASGRLIF. The DNA of the CDR3 is TGTGCCAGCAGCCCTGGCCCTGCTAGCGGGAGATTGATCTTC.

This clone was detected a few times. The chain carries TRBV5-4 and TRBJ2-3; no clear D. Germline V gene lookup returns CDR1 SGHNT and CDR2 YYREEE (reference sequence). The CDR3 loop spans 15 amino acids. V lost 3 bases and J lost 4, with 15 bases in between. DNA for the CDR3: TGTGCCAGCAGCTGGACCTTGGATGCGGCAGATACGCAGTATTTT. Its protein is CASSWTLDAADTQYF.

The chain links TRBV6-2 or TRBV6-3 to TRBJ2-2; 8 positions match TRBD2. Germline CDR1 is MNHEY and CDR2 is SVGEGT. The CDR3 consists of 16 residues. With 1 base clipped from V and 0 bases from J, the junction kept 1 base outside the gene matches. The CDR3 DNA reads TGTGCCAGCAGTTACTTGGGACTAGCGAACACCGGGGAGCTGTTTTTT. This translates into CASSYLGLANTGELFF.

The genes are TRBV29-1 and TRBJ1-1, with TRBD1 identical over 7 bases. The CDR3 consists of 12 residues. The V gene end was trimmed by 5 bases and the J gene end by 6 bases; junction bases not matched to a gene: 6. CDR1 SQVTM and CDR2 ANQGSEA come from the germline V gene. The CDR3 here is CSVTGDRAEAFF. The DNA for the CDR3 is TGCAGCGTTACAGGGGATCGCGCTGAAGCTTTCTTT.

Comment on this clone: One junction end does not reproduce the germline sequence, and a read error may be involved. The chain couples TRBV7-2 to TRBJ1-1, with D possibly matching TRBD1 (6 bases). The V gene's germline CDR1 is SGHTA and CDR2 FQGNSA. The CDR3 spans 14 residues. CDR3 sequence reads: CASSYSGGPADAFF. In DNA form, the CDR3 reads TGTGCCAGCAGCTATAGCGGGGGCCCAGCTGACGCTTTCTTT.

This chain joins TRBV27 and TRBJ1-5; 7 positions agree with TRBD1. This CDR3 is 16 amino acids long. Germline V lookup: CDR1 MNHEY, CDR2 SMNVEV (reference sequence). Trimming at V came to 5 bases and at J to 0 bases, leaving 7 bases not matched to a gene. The CDR3: CASSGLGTASNQPQHF. The CDR3 DNA is TGTGCCAGCAGTGGACTAGGGACAGCTAGCAATCAGCCCCAGCATTTT.

This clone was seen a few times. This chain connects TRBV14 to TRBJ1-2; tentatively, D is TRBD1 (6 bases). Germline CDR1 SGHDN, CDR2 FVKESK. Trimming shortened V by 4 bases and J by 6 bases, and 12 bases separated the two germline ends. The CDR3 is 13 residues long. The CDR3 sequence is CASSPRGGDGYTF. Here the CDR3 DNA reads TGTGCCAGCAGCCCAAGGGGGGGTGATGGCTACACCTTC.

This clone was counted between two and nine times. The V and J genes are TRBV6-2 or TRBV6-3 and TRBJ2-5; TRBD1 is a possible D gene (7 bases). Germline V gene sequence: CDR1 MNHEY, CDR2 SVGEGT. V was cut by 2 bases and J by 4 bases, with 11 bases left in between. This CDR3 contains 14 residues. The CDR3 loop reads CASSYGGGAETQYF. As DNA, the CDR3 is TGTGCCAGCAGTTACGGAGGGGGCGCAGAGACCCAGTACTTC.

For this clone: Other DNA sequences from this sample encode an identical CDR3 as well. The gene calls are TRBV9 and TRBJ1-1; a weak D match, TRBD1 (6 bases). Trimming took 4 bases from V and 1 from J, leaving 11 bases between them. The germline V gene encodes CDR1 SGDLS and CDR2 YYNGEE. The CDR3 totals 14 residues. CDR3 residues: CASSSQTGNTEAFF. The CDR3 DNA is TGTGCCAGCAGCTCCCAGACAGGGAACACTGAAGCTTTCTTT.

The rearrangement links TRBV28 to TRBJ1-2; D gene ambiguous. Looked up from germline, CDR1 is MDHEN and CDR2 is SYDVKM. CDR3 size: 15 residues. Trimming stripped 3 bases from V and 8 bases from J, with 19 bases between. The CDR3 is CASSFGMGRGRGYTF. As DNA, the CDR3 is TGTGCCAGCAGTTTTGGTATGGGCCGAGGACGAGGCTACACCTTC.

This chain uses TRBV19 with TRBJ2-1; 10 nucleotides line up with TRBD1. V lost 4 bases and J lost 2; bases outside the gene matches: 8. This CDR3 has 17 residues. Germline lookup yields CDR1 LNHDA and CDR2 SQIVND (reference sequence). CDR3 amino acids: CASSTPPGTGAYNEQFF. The CDR3 DNA sequence: TGTGCCAGTAGTACTCCCCCCGGGACAGGGGCCTACAATGAGCAGTTCTTC.

This clone has more than one count but fewer than ten. The gene calls are TRBV5-6 and TRBJ2-5; D possibly corresponds to TRBD1 (5 bases). CDR1 and CDR2 from the germline V gene are SGHDT and YYEEEE. The V end lost 2 bases, the J end lost 4 bases, and 9 bases lay between the germline ends. CDR3 length: 13 residues. The CDR3: CASSFIQGETQYF. CDR3 DNA: TGTGCCAGCAGCTTTATCCAGGGAGAGACCCAGTACTTC. The complete variable domain, with remaining parts taken from reference TRBV5-6 and TRBJ2-5, reads DAGVTQSPTHLIKTRGQQVTLRCSPKSGHDTVSWYQQALGQGPQFIFQYYEEEERQRGNFPDRFSGHQFPNYSSELNVNALLLGDSALYLCASSFIQGETQYFGPGTRLLVL.

This chain joins TRBV28 and TRBJ2-4, with D possibly matching TRBD2 (6 bases). V shed 1 base and J shed 4 bases, with 11 bases lying between them. CDR1 MDHEN and CDR2 SYDVKM come from the germline V gene. CDR3 length equals 15 residues. DNA for the CDR3: TGTGCCAGCAGTTTATTGACGGGAGAAAAAAACATTCAGTACTTC. This gives the protein CASSLLTGEKNIQYF.

This clone was picked up a small number of times. In nucleotides, the CDR3 is TGTGCCAGCACCATGGGACTCTACACCGGGGAGCTGTTTTTT. Translating it yields CASTMGLYTGELFF. The chain is built from TRBV2 and TRBJ2-2; the D gene is possibly TRBD2 (6 bases). Germline V gene data show CDR1 as SNHLY and CDR2 as FYNNEI. The V and J ends lost 7 bases and 3 bases respectively, with 12 bases between them. The CDR3 has 14 amino acids. Full variable domain (missing parts from reference TRBV2 and TRBJ2-2): EPEVTQTPSHQVTQMGQEVILRCVPISNHLYFYWYRQILGQKVEFLVSFYNNEISEKSEIFDDQFSVERPDGSNFTLKIRSTKLEDSAMYFCASTMGLYTGELFFGEGSRLTVL.

V usage is TRBV7-8 and J usage is TRBJ2-6, with 9 nucleotides matching TRBD1. This CDR3 has 17 amino acids. After removal of 4 bases from V and 0 bases from J, the junction contained 4 bases not matched to a gene. The germline V gene has CDR1 SGHVS and CDR2 FQNEAQ. This CDR3 is CASSWGQGNSGANVLTF. The CDR3 DNA reads as TGTGCCAGCAGCTGGGGACAGGGAAACTCTGGGGCCAACGTCCTGACTTTC.